These 14 T cell receptor beta chains were sequenced from one sample in a study of beta chain features in type 1 diabetes. The sequenced template was cDNA made from the entire isolated RNA. Clones were read by immunoSEQ multiplex PCR, and TCRdb kept only the in-frame ones, dropping some. The data show hundreds of thousands of clones, 11% seen once. Sequencing was done on a sample of naive CD4+ T cells from blood. Receptors originate from a woman in her 30s in good health.

The table lists this clone with a few counts. This same CDR3 is encoded by further DNA sequences in the sample. The chain links TRBV18 to TRBJ2-7, with 12 bases lining up with TRBD1. Trimming took 5 bases from V and 3 from J; bases not matched to a gene: 5. The germline CDR1 and CDR2 sequences are KGHSH and LQKENI. This CDR3 region has 15 residues. CDR3 in amino acids: CASSSGTGGNYEQYF. The CDR3 bases are TGTGCCAGCTCATCCGGGACAGGGGGCAACTACGAGCAGTACTTC. Using reference TRBV18 and TRBJ2-7 for the parts outside the CDR3, the full variable domain is NAGVMQNPRHLVRRRGQEARLRCSPMKGHSHVYWYRQLPEEGLKFMVYLQKENIIDESGMPKERFSAEFPKEGPSILRIQQVVRGDSAAYFCASSSGTGGNYEQYFGPGTRLTVT.

This chain uses TRBV6-1 with TRBJ1-2; D gene uncertain. This CDR3 spans 13 amino acids. The V and J ends lost 8 bases and 7 bases respectively, with 17 bases between them. Germline CDR1 is MNHNS and CDR2 is SASEGT. The CDR3 spells CASRGWGYGGYTF. DNA of the CDR3: TGTGCCAGCCGCGGGTGGGGATATGGTGGCTACACCTTC.

V is TRBV19 and J is TRBJ2-4; the match to TRBD2 covers 7 bases. The V gene's germline CDR1 is LNHDA and CDR2 SQIVND (reference sequence). The CDR3 is made up of 15 amino acids. Losses at the gene ends were 4 bases for V and 2 bases for J; bases not matched to a gene: 5. The CDR3 sequence is CASSKGGGPKNIQYF. The CDR3 DNA reads as TGTGCCAGTAGTAAGGGCGGGGGACCCAAAAACATTCAGTACTTC. Using reference TRBV19 and TRBJ2-4 for the parts outside the CDR3, the full variable domain is DGGITQSPKYLFRKEGQNVTLSCEQNLNHDAMYWYRQDPGQGLRLIYYSQIVNDFQKGDIAEGYSVSREKKESFPLTVTSAQKNPTAFYLCASSKGGGPKNIQYFGAGTRLSVL.

In its sample, this clone was seen a few times. The rearrangement uses TRBV30 and TRBJ1-5; TRBD1 matches 8 bases. J gave up 0 bases and V 7 bases, and 2 bases lay outside the gene matches. Germline V gives CDR1 GTSNPN, CDR2 SVGIG (reference sequence). The CDR3 has 13 amino acids. The CDR3 protein is CASQGDSNQPQHF. The CDR3 region has the DNA TGTGCCTCACAGGGGGATAGCAATCAGCCCCAGCATTTT.

This clone occurred a few times. This rearrangement joins TRBV5-4 to TRBJ1-2; D not certain. Germline V CDR1 and CDR2: SGHNT, YYREEE (reference sequence). V lost 0 bases, J lost 5 bases, and 11 bases lay in between. This CDR3 is built from 14 residues. Here the CDR3 DNA reads TGTGCCAGCAGCTTGGATTCAGAGGCATATGGCTACACCTTC. Encoded protein: CASSLDSEAYGYTF.

This clone was picked up a small number of times. V and J are TRBV5-1 and TRBJ2-2; 8 bases are shared with TRBD2. The CDR3 contains 15 residues. CDR1 is SGHRS, CDR2 YFSETQ, per germline. With V trimmed by 4 bases and J by 7 bases, 9 bases remained unmatched. CDR3 loop: CASSPGVAGFGELFF. CDR3 sequence (DNA): TGCGCCAGCAGCCCCGGGGTAGCGGGATTCGGGGAGCTGTTTTTT.

This clone was seen a handful of times. This chain uses TRBV30 with TRBJ2-1; TRBD2 matches at 10 bases. This CDR3 has 16 residues. The V gene's germline CDR1 is GTSNPN and CDR2 SVGIG (reference sequence). Trimming removed 4 bases from V and 8 bases from J; junction bases left unmatched: 14. Here the CDR3 DNA reads TGTGCCTGGAATCTAAAGGCTAGCGGGAGCCTGCATGAGCAGTTCTTC. Translating it yields CAWNLKASGSLHEQFF.

Only a few counts were recorded for this clone. The J gene is TRBJ2-7, the V gene TRBV11-3; 8 nucleotides line up with TRBD1. The CDR3 is made up of 13 amino acids. The germline V gene encodes CDR1 SGHNT and CDR2 YENEEA. The J segment lost 4 bases and the V segment lost 1 base, leaving 0 bases of the junction unmatched. As DNA, the CDR3 is TGTGCCAGCAGCTTAGGGACAGGGTACGAGCAGTACTTC. Its translation: CASSLGTGYEQYF.

This clone was seen more than once but under ten times. J is TRBJ1-2 and V is TRBV29-1; 9 bases fit TRBD1. The V and J ends lost 6 bases and 8 bases, in that order; junction bases with no gene match: 13. Germline lookup yields CDR1 SQVTM and CDR2 ANQGSEA. The CDR3 runs 14 residues. DNA of the CDR3: TGCAGCGTCAATAGGGACAGGGAGAAGGAAGGCTACACCTTC. It translates to CSVNRDREKEGYTF.

Written as DNA, the CDR3 is TGTGCCAGCAGCGGGAGGCTCTATGGCTACACCTTC. It translates to CASSGRLYGYTF. The V gene is TRBV9, the J gene TRBJ1-2; D remains unclear. Trimming pared 3 bases from V and 4 bases from J, leaving 7 bases between. The V gene's germline CDR1 is SGDLS and CDR2 YYNGEE. The CDR3 covers 12 residues.

This clone appeared a few times. The chain couples TRBV5-1 to TRBJ1-4, with a weak D call TRBD1 (5 bases). V lost 3 bases to trimming and J lost 5 bases, with 8 bases between them. The CDR3 length is 13 residues. CDR1 is SGHRS and CDR2 is YFSETQ in the germline V gene. The CDR3 DNA reads TGCGCCAGCAGCTCCGCAGGGAATGAAAAACTGTTTTTT. This codes for CASSSAGNEKLFF.

This clone was picked up a small number of times. This CDR3 reads CASSPYRDRPGNGDTQYF. CDR3 nucleotides: TGTGCCAGCAGCCCATACCGGGACAGACCGGGAAATGGCGATACGCAGTATTTT. The chain has TRBV7-8 and TRBJ2-3, with 7 positions matching TRBD1. Germline-derived CDR1 and CDR2 are SGHVS and FQNEAQ. V shed 5 bases, J shed 6 bases, and the junction held 20 bases outside the gene matches. The CDR3 length is 18 residues.

This clone occurred a few times. V gene TRBV29-1 combines with J gene TRBJ2-1; 11 nucleotides match TRBD2. The CDR3 length is 15 residues. V shed 5 bases and J 6 bases; nucleotides not matched to a gene: 9. The germline CDR1 and CDR2 sequences are SQVTM and ANQGSEA. The CDR3 sequence: CSVSKGTSGGNEQFF. As DNA, the CDR3 is TGCAGCGTTTCAAAGGGGACTAGCGGCGGCAATGAGCAGTTCTTC.

In this sample, this clone turned up a few times. J is TRBJ2-1 and V is TRBV9; D is undetermined. V was trimmed by 3 bases and J by 2 bases, leaving 3 bases between them. Germline V gene lookup returns CDR1 SGDLS and CDR2 YYNGEE. This CDR3 is 12 amino acids long. The CDR3 reads CASSAAYNEQFF. CDR3 nucleotide sequence: TGTGCCAGCAGCGCGGCCTACAATGAGCAGTTCTTC.